What follows are 5 T cell receptor beta chains derived from one specimen sequenced in a study of blood T cells in healthy people across ages. PCR was performed a second time for about 7 to 12 cycles using a sample-barcoded 5' primer and a J-beta primer mix. A single record per CDR3 protein comes from TCRdb applying MiXCR to the 5' RACE reads. This sample has 650,000 to 700,000 distinct CDR3 sequences, with about 50% found just once. Sequenced sample: blood. Receptor source: a woman over 75 in good health.

About this clonotype itself: It may be a read error: a sequence one base away is much more abundant. The chain uses TRBV5-1 and TRBJ2-1, with a tentative D call TRBD2 (6 bases). The V gene lost 2 bases and the J gene lost 3 bases, with 12 bases spanning the gap. From germline, CDR1 is SGHRS and CDR2 YFSETQ. This CDR3 has 15 residues. DNA of the CDR3: TGCGCCAGCAGCTTCTTTGCGGGAAACTACAATGAGCAGTTCTTC. Translating it yields CASSFFAGNYNEQFF.

The chain joins TRBV6-6 to TRBJ2-3; D gene ambiguous. V was clipped by 0 bases and J by 0 bases, with 10 bases between them. The CDR3 is 16 residues long. CDR1 is MNHNY, CDR2 SVGAGI, per germline (reference sequence). Here the CDR3 DNA reads TGTGCCAGCAGTTACTCTACAGCGACTAGCACAGATACGCAGTATTTT. This codes for CASSYSTATSTDTQYF.

As to this clonotype: No conserved phenylalanine or tryptophan ends this CDR3, so it is likely a read error. No DNA is shown, since the ends of the CDR3 on it are uncertain; the CDR3 is the one TCRdb lists. The chain carries TRBV10-3 and TRBJ2-1; TRBD2, the table's D call, lacks a check against the DNA. The CDR3 numbers 19 amino acids, ends counted. Germline CDR1 and CDR2: ENHRY and SYGVKD. CDR3 sequence: CAISESGLAGAGSYNEEFV.

The CDR3: CASSLVIPGSSYEQYF. The CDR3 DNA reads as TGCGCCAGCAGCTTGGTCATCCCCGGGTCTTCCTACGAGCAGTACTTC. The J gene is TRBJ2-7, the V gene TRBV5-1; D is uncertain. The CDR3 has 16 residues. V shed 0 bases and J shed 1 base, with 14 bases lying between them. The germline gives CDR1 SGHRS, CDR2 YFSETQ.

The rearrangement links TRBV10-3 to TRBJ2-5; 7 bases map to TRBD1. This CDR3 region has 15 residues. Unmatched junction bases numbered 13, after V lost 10 bases and J lost 2 bases. Germline-derived CDR1 and CDR2 are ENHRY and SYGVKD. CDR3 region: CATAGTDREQETQYF. The CDR3 DNA sequence: TGTGCCACCGCGGGTACAGACAGGGAACAAGAGACCCAGTACTTC.